Given below is one TCR beta chain in context. Its antigen is currently unknown. The data originate from a study of post-analysis software for immune sequencing data. The wider study: Recorded subtypes: relapsing-remitting, secondary progressive, progressive-relapsing; some patients unannotated.

The study's findings and limits: For normalized Chao1 diversity, multiple sclerosis patients scored significantly lower than controls did. In patients, TRBV5-6, TRBV5-1 and TRBV20-1 belonged to five TRBV segments found more frequently than in controls. By F measure, strong co-clustering occurred among samples prepared in the same batch.

V lost 4 bases and J 2 bases, leaving 15 bases between the germline ends. Germline CDR1 reads LGHNA; CDR2 reads YNFKEQ. The CDR3 sequence is 15 residues long. Unique-molecular-identifier-tagged TCR beta cDNA libraries were used. Around 450,000 cDNA molecules were recovered from an input of about 0.9 to 10 million T cells. Each CDR3 protein is one row after TCRdb ran MiXCR on the PCR reads. The sample contains about 400,000 distinct CDR3 sequences, less than 40% of which appear only once. The chain combines TRBV4-2 with TRBJ2-7; D gene unclear. Sequencing used blood. The clonotype comes from a girl aged 5-17 years with multiple sclerosis. For the CDR3, the DNA is TGTGCCAGCAGCCCCCTGCTGTCCGGTCCCTACGAGCAGTACTTC. Residues: CASSPLLSGPYEQYF.